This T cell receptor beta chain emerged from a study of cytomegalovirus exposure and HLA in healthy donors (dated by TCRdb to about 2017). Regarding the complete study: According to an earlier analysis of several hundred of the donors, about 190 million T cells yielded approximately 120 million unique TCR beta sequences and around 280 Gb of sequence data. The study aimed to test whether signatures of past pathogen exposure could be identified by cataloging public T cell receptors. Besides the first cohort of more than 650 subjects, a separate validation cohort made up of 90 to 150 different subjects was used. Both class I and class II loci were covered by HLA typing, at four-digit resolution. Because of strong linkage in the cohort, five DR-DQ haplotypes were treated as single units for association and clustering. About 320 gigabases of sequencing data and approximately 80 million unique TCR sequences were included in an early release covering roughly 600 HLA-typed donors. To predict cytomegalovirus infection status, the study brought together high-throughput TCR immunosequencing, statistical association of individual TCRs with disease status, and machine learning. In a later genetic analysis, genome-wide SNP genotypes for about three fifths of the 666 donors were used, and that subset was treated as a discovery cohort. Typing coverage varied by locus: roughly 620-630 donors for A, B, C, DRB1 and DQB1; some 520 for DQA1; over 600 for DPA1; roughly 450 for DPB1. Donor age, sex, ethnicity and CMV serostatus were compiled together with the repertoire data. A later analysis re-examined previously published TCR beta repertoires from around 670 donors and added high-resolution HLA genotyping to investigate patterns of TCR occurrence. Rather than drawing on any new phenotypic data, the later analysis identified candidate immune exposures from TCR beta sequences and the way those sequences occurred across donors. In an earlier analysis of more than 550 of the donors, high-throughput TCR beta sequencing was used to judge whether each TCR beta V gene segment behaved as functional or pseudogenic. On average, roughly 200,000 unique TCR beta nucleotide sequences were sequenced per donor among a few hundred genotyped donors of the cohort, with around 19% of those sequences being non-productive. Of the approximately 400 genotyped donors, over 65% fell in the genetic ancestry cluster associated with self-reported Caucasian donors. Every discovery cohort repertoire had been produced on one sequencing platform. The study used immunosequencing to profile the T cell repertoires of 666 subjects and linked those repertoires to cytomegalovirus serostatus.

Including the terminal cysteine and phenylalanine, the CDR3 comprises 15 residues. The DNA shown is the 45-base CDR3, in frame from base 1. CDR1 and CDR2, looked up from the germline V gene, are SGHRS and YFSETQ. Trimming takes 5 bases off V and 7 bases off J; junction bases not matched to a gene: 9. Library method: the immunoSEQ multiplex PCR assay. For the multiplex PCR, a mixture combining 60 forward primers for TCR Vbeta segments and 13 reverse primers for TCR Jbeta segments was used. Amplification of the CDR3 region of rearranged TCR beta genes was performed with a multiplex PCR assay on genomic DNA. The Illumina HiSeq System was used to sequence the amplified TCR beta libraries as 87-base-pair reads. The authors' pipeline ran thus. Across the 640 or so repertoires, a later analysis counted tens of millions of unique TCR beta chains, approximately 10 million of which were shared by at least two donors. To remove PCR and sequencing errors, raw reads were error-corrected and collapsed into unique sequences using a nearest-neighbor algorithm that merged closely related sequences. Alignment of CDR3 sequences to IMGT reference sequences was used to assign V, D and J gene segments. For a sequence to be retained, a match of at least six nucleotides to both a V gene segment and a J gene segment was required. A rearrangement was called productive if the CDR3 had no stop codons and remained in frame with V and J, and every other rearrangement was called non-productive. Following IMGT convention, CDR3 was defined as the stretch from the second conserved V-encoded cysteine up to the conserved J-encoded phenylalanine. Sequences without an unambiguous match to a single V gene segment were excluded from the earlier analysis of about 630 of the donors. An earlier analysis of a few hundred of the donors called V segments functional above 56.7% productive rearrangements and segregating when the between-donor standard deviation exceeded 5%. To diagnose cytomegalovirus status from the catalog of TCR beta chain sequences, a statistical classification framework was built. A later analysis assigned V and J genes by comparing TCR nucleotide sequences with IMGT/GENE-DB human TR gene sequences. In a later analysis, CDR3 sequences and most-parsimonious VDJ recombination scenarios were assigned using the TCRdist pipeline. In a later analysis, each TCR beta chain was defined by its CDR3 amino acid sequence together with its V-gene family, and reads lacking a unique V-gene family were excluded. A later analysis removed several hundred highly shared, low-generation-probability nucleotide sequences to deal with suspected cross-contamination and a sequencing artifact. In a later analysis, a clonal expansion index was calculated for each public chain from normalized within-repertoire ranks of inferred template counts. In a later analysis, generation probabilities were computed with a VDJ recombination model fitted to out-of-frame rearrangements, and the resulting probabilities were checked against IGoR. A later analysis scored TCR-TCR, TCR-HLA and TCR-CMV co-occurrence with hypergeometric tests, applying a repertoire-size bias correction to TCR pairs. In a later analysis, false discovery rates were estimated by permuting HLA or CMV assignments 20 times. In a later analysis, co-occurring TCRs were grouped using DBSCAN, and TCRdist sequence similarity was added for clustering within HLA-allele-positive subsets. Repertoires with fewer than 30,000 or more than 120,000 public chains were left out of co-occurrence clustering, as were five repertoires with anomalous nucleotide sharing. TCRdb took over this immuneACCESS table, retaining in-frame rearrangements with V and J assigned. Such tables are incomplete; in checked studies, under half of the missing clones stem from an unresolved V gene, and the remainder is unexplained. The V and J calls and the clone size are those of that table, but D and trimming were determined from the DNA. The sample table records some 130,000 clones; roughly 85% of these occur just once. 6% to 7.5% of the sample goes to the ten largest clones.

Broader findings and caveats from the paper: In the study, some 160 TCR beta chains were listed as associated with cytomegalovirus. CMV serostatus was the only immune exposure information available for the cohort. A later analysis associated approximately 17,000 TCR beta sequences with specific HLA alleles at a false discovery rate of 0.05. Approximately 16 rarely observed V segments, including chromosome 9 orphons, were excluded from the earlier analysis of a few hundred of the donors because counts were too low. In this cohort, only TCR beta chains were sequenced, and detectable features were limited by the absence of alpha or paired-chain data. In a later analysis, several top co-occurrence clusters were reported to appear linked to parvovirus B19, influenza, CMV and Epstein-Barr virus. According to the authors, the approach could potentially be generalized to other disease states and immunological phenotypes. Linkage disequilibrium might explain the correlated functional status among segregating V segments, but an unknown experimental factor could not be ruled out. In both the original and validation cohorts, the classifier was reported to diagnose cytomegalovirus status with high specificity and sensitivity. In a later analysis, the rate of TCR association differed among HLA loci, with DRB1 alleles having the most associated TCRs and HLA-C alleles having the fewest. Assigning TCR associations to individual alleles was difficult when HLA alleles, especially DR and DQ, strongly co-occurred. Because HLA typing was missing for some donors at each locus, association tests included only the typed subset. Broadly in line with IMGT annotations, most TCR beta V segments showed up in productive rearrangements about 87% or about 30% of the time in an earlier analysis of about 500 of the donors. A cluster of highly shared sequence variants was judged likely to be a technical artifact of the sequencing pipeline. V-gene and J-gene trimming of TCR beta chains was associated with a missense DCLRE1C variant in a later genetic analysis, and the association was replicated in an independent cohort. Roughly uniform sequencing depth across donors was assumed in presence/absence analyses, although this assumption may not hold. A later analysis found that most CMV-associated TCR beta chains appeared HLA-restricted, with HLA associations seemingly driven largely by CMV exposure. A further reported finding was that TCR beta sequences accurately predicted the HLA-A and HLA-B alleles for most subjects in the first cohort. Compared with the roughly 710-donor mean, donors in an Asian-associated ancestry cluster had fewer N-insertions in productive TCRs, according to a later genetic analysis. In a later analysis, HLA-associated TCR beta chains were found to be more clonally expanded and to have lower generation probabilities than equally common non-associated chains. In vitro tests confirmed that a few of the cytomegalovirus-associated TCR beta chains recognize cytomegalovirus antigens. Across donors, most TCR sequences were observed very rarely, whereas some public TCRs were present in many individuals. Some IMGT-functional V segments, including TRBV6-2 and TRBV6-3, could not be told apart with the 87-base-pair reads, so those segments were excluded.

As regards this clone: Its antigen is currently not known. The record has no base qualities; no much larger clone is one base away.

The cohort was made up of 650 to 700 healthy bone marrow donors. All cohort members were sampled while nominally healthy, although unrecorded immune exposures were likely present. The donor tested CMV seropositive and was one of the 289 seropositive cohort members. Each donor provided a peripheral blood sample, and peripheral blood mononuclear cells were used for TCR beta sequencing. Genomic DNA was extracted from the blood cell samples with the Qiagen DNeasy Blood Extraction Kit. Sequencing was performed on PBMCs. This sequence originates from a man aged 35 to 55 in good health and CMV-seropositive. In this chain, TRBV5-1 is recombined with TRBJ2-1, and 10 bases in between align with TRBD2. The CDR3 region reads CASRFTLAGVNEQFF. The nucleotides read TGCGCCAGCAGATTCACCCTAGCGGGAGTTAATGAGCAGTTCTTC.